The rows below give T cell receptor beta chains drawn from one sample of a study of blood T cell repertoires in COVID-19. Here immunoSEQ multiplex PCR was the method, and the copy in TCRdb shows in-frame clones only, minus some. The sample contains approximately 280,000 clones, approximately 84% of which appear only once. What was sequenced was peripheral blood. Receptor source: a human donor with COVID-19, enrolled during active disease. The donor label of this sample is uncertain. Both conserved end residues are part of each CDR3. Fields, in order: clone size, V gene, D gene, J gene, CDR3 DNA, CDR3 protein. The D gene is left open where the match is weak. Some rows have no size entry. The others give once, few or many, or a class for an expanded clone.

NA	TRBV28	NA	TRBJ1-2	TGTGCCAGCAGTTACCCGTCCGAGTTTAACTATGGCTACACCTTC	CASSYPSEFNYGYTF
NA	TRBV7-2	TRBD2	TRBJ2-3	TGTGCCAGCACCTGGCGGGGCGGGGACTATAAGGGGGATACGCAGTATTTT	CASTWRGGDYKGDTQYF
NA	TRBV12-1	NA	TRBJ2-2	TGTGCCAGCAGCTTTAACAGGGGGTATACCGGGGAGCTGTTTTTT	CASSFNRGYTGELFF
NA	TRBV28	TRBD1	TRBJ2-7	TGTGCCAGCACCCCTCCGGGACAGCTGTCCTACGAGCAGTACTTC	CASTPPGQLSYEQYF
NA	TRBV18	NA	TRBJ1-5	TGTGCCAGCTCCCCCCGGAGGGATAATATTCAGCCCCAGCATTTT	CASSPRRDNIQPQHF
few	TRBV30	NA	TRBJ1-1	TGTGCCTGGGGCGCGTACGGAGCTTTCTTT	CAWGAYGAFF
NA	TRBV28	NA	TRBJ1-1	TGTGCCAGCAGTAGGACACTGAACACTGAAGCTTTCTTT	CASSRTLNTEAFF
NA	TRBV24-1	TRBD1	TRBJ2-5	TGTGCCACCAGTGGCGGTTCTGGGGGGACAGGGATCGAGACCCAGTACTTC	CATSGGSGGTGIETQYF
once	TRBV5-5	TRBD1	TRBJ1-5	TGTGCCAGCATCCAAGGACAGGGTGAAGGGCCCCAGCATTTT	CASIQGQGEGPQHF
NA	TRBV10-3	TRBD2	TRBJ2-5	TGTGCCATCAGGGGGGGAGGGGAAGAGACCCAGTACTTC	CAIRGGGEETQYF
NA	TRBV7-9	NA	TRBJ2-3	TGTGCCAGCAGCTTATCAGGAGATACGCAGTATTTT	CASSLSGDTQYF
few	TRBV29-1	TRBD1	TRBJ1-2	TGCAGCGTTGAAGGGCGACAGGGGGCCGGAGGCGACTATGGCTACACCTTC	CSVEGRQGAGGDYGYTF
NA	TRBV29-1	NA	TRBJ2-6	TGCAGCGTTCAAGCTAGACCCGGAATCTCTGGGGCCAACGTCCTGACTTTC	CSVQARPGISGANVLTF
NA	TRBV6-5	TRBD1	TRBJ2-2	TGTGCCAGCAGAAATTCGGGACAGGGTGGCGGGGAGCTGTTTTTT	CASRNSGQGGGELFF
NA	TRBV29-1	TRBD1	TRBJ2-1	TGCAGCGTTGCCGGACAGGGAAAATACAATGAGCAGTTCTTC	CSVAGQGKYNEQFF
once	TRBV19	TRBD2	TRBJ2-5	TGTGCCAGTAGTATACTGGGCGGGGGTTTTGAGACCCAGTACTTC	CASSILGGGFETQYF
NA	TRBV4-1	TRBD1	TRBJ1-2	TGCGCCAGCAGCCAACCCAACAGGGGGATCTCCTATGGCTACACCTTC	CASSQPNRGISYGYTF
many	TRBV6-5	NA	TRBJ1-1	TGTGCCAGCGCTCCTGGGTTGAGGACTGAAGCTTTCTTT	CASAPGLRTEAFF
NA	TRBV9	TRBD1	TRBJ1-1	TGTGCCAGCAGCTTCACAGGGGTTACTGAAGCTTTCTTT	CASSFTGVTEAFF
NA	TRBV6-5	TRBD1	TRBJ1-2	TGTGCCAGCAGCTACGGGACAGAAGCCTATGGCTACACCTTC	CASSYGTEAYGYTF
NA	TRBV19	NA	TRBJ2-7	TGTGCCAGTAGTGATACCGCTGTTAGTCGGGACGAGCAGTACTTC	CASSDTAVSRDEQYF
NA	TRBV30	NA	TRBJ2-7	TGTGCCTGGAGTTTGGGAGCAGCCTACGAGCAGTACTTC	CAWSLGAAYEQYF
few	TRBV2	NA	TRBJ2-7	TGTGCCAGCATTCTGAGCCCCCCTGTGGAGCAGTACTTC	CASILSPPVEQYF
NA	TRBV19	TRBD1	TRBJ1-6	TGTGCCAGCTCGCTGACAGGGGGTAATTCACCCCTCCACTTT	CASSLTGGNSPLHF
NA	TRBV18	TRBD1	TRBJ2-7	TGTGCCAGCTCACCACCGCGCGGACAGGGTCCCTACGAGCAGTACTTC	CASSPPRGQGPYEQYF